Described below is a single TCR beta chain sequence and its context. Every donor was a Caucasian adult from Nashville, Tennessee. These data originate in a study of shared clonotypes between healthy human individuals. Some clones are missing from TCRdb's copy, which holds only in-frame ones; the method was immunoSEQ multiplex PCR. This repertoire shows roughly 2.4 million clones, about 94% found once; its top ten account for less than 0.15%. Between the trimmed V and J ends, which lost 5 bases and 2 bases, there was a span of 4 bases. The germline gives CDR1 LGHNT, CDR2 FRNRAP. This CDR3 spans 11 amino acids.

The specimen sequenced was naive CD4+ T cells sorted from blood. As to subset: CD45RA+ positively selected. The sequence was collected from a man between 18 and 29 years old in good health. V is TRBV12-5 and J is TRBJ2-7; D not resolved. The CDR3 region is CASGRTYEQYF. The CDR3 bases are TGTGCTAGTGGTCGCACCTACGAGCAGTACTTC.